This T cell receptor (beta chain) was profiled in a study of vaccination and CD4 T cells after COVID-19. Across the study: The study drew post-COVID samples a median approximately 100 days after diagnosis (range 35 to 161). Ranging from 14 to 241, the interval between dose two and post-vaccine sampling had a median of 72 days. Study results and caveats: Apart from involving relatively few convalescent patients, the work omitted early post-infection timepoints.

Comment on this clonotype: Its antigen is as yet unknown.

This CDR3 comprises 12 residues. Germline V lookup: CDR1 DFQATT, CDR2 SNEGSKA (reference sequence). Trimming removed 3 bases from V and 4 bases from J, with 7 bases in between. TCRdb re-analysed the PCR reads in MiXCR, keeping a single row per CDR3 protein. The sample holds tens of thousands of distinct CDR3 sequences, around 53% seen once. Patients returned positive PCR results between March and December 2020, earlier than US Alpha, Beta and Delta variants. The TCR was taken from a human donor who had recovered from COVID-19. Sequenced here: CD4+ T cells from blood, sampled before SARS-CoV-2 vaccination. This chain uses TRBV20-1 with TRBJ2-1; no firm D call. The chain's CDR3 is CSASNTYNEQFF. CDR3 sequence (DNA): TGCAGTGCTAGTAATACTTACAATGAGCAGTTCTTC.